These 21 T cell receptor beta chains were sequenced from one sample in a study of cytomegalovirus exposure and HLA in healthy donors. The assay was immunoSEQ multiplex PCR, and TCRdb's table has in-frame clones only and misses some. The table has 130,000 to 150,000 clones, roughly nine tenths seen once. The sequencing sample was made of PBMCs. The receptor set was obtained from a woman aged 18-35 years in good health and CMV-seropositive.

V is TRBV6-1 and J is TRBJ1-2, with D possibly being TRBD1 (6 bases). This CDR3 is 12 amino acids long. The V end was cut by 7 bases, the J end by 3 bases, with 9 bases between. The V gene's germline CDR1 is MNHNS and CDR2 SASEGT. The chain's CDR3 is CASNTGYYGYTF. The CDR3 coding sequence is TGTGCCAGCAACACAGGGTACTATGGCTACACCTTC.

CDR3 in DNA: TGTGCCAGCACCCTACTCCGGGGTTCCTACGAGCAGTACTTC. This encodes CASTLLRGSYEQYF. The gene calls are TRBV5-8 and TRBJ2-7; D perhaps matches TRBD2 (5 bases). The germline V gene encodes CDR1 SGHTS and CDR2 YDEGEE. Trimming removed 6 bases at V and 1 base at J, with 14 bases between. The CDR3 spans 14 residues.

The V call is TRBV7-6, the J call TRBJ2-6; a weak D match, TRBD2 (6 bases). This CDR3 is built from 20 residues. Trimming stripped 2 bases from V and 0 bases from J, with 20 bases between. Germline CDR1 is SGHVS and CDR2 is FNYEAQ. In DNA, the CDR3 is TGTGCCAGCAGCTTACGGCTGGGAGGTAGCGGTACCTCTGGGGCCAACGTCCTGACTTTC. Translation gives CASSLRLGGSGTSGANVLTF.

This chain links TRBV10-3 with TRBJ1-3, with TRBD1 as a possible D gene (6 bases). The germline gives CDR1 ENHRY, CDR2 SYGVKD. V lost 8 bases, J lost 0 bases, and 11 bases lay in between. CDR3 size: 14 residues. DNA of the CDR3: TGTGCCATCGCACGGGACACCTCTGGAAACACCATATATTTT. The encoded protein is CAIARDTSGNTIYF.

The CDR3 reads CASSDSDRAADTQYF. CDR3 coding DNA: TGTGCCAGCAGTGACTCGGACAGGGCCGCAGATACGCAGTATTTT. The chain couples TRBV6-4 to TRBJ2-3; the match to TRBD1 covers 8 bases. From germline, CDR1 is MRHNA and CDR2 SNTAGT. V lost 0 bases and J lost 4; bases outside the gene matches: 3. CDR3 length: 15 residues.

CDR3 coding DNA: TGTGCCAGCAGCTATACGTGGGCCAGGGAAGATACGCAGTATTTT. Translating it yields CASSYTWAREDTQYF. The rearrangement links TRBV5-4 to TRBJ2-3, with D possibly TRBD1 on 5 matching bases. The CDR3 is made up of 15 amino acids. V was cut by 3 bases and J by 5 bases, with 16 bases left in between. Germline V lookup: CDR1 SGHNT, CDR2 YYREEE (reference sequence).

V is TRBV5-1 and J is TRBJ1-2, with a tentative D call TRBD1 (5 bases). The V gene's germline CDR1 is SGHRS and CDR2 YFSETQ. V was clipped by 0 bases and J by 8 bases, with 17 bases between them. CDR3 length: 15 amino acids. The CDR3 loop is CASSLAADIERGYTF. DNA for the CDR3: TGCGCCAGCAGCTTGGCCGCGGACATCGAAAGGGGCTACACCTTC.

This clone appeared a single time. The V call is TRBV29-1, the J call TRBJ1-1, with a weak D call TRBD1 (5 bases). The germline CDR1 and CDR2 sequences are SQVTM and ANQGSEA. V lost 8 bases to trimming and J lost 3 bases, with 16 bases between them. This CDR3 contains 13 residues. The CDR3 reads CSSGEGKHTEAFF. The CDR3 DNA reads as TGCAGCTCCGGGGAGGGGAAGCACACTGAAGCTTTCTTT.

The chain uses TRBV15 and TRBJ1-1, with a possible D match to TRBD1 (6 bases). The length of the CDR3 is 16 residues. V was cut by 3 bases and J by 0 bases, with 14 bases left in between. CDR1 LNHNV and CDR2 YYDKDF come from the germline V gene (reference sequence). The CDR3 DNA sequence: TGTGCCACCAGCAGTGGCATCACAGGGTTGAACACTGAAGCTTTCTTT. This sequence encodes CATSSGITGLNTEAFF.

The DNA for the CDR3 is TGTGCCAGCACCCCGACAGACTACGAGCAGTACTTC. Amino acids: CASTPTDYEQYF. The V gene is TRBV28, the J gene TRBJ2-7; possible D gene TRBD1, 5 bases. Between the trimmed V and J ends, which lost 7 bases and 3 bases, there was a span of 10 bases. This CDR3 is 12 amino acids long. Per the germline V gene, CDR1 is MDHEN and CDR2 is SYDVKM.

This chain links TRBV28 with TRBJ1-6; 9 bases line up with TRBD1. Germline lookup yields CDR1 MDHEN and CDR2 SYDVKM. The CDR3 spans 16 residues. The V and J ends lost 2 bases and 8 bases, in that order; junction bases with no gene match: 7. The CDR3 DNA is TGTGCCAGCAGTTTAGGACAGGGGCGCGAGTATTCACCCCTCCACTTT. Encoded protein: CASSLGQGREYSPLHF.

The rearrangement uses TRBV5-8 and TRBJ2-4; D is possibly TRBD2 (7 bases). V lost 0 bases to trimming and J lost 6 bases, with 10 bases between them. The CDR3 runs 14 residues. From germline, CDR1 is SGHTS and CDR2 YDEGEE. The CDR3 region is CASSLERGGNIQYF. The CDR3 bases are TGTGCCAGCAGCTTGGAAAGGGGGGGAAACATTCAGTACTTC.

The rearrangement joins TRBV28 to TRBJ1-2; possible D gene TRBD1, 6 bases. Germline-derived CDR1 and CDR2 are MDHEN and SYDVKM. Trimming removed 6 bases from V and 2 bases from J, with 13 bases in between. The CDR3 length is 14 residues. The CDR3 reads CASRIAGANYGYTF. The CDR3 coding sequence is TGTGCCAGCAGAATTGCGGGGGCGAACTATGGCTACACCTTC.

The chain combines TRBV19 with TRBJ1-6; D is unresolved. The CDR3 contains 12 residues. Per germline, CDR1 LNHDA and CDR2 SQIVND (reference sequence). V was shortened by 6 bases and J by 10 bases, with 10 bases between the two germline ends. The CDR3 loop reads CASSPDSSPLHF. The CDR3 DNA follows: TGTGCCAGTAGCCCGGATAGCTCACCCCTCCACTTT. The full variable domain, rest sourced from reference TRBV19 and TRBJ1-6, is DGGITQSPKYLFRKEGQNVTLSCEQNLNHDAMYWYRQDPGQGLRLIYYSQIVNDFQKGDIAEGYSVSREKKESFPLTVTSAQKNPTAFYLCASSPDSSPLHFGNGTRLTVT.

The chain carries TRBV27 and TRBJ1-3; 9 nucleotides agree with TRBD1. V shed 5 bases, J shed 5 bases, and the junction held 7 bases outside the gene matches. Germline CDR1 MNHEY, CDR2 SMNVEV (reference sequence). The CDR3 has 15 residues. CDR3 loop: CASSPTGQGRNTIYF. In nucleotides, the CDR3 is TGTGCCAGCAGTCCCACGGGACAGGGAAGAAACACCATATATTTT.

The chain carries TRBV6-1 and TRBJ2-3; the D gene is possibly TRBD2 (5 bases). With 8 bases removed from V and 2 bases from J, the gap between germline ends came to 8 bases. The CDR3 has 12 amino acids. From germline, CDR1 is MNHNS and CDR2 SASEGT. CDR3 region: CASWEFTDTQYF. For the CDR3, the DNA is TGTGCCAGCTGGGAGTTCACAGATACGCAGTATTTT.

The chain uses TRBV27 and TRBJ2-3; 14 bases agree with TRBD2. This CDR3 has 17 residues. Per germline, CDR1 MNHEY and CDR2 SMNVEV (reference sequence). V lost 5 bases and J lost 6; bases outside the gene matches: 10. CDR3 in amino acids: CASSPTTSGGVTDTQYF. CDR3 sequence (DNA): TGTGCCAGCAGTCCAACGACTAGCGGGGGGGTAACTGATACGCAGTATTTT.

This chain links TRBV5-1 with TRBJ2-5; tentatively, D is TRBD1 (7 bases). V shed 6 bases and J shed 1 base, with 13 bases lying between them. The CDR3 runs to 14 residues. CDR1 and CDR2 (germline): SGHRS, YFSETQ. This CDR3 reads CASNRRDSQETQYF. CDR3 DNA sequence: TGCGCCAGCAACCGGCGGGACAGCCAAGAGACCCAGTACTTC. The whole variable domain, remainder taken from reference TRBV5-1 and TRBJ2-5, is KAGVTQTPRYLIKTRGQQVTLSCSPISGHRSVSWYQQTPGQGLQFLFEYFSETQRNKGNFPGRFSGRQFSNSRSEMNVSTLELGDSALYLCASNRRDSQETQYFGPGTRLLVL.

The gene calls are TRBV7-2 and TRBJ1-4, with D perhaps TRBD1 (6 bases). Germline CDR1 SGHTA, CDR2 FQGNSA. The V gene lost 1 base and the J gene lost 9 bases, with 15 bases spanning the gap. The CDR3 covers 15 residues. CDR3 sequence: CASSLEAGAYKKLFF. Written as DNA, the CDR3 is TGTGCCAGCAGCTTAGAGGCAGGGGCGTATAAAAAACTGTTTTTT.

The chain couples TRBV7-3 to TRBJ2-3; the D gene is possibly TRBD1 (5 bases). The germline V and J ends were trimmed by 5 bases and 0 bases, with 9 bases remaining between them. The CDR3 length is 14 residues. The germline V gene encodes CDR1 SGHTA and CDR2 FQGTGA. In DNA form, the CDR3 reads TGTGCCAGCAGCGCCACAGGAAGCACAGATACGCAGTATTTT. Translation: CASSATGSTDTQYF.

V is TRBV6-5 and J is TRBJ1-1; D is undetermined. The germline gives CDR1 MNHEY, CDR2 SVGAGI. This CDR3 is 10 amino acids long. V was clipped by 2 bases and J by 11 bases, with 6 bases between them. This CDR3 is CASSYPPAFF. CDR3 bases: TGTGCCAGCAGTTACCCCCCGGCTTTCTTT.